The T cell receptor beta chain described here comes from a study of OX40 agonist ivuxolimab in advanced cancers. Study details: Two cutaneous melanoma patients and one hepatocellular carcinoma patient, three in all, had partial responses. Study conclusions and caveats: On average, CD8+ T cells showed a greater number of expanded clones than CD4+.

This clone was recorded only once. Its antigen is not identified. From germline, CDR1 is MNHEY and CDR2 SMNVEV (reference sequence). The CDR3 contains 16 residues. Trimming shortened V by 6 bases and J by 0 bases, and 12 bases separated the two germline ends. The method was immunoSEQ multiplex PCR; TCRdb's version includes in-frame clones alone and lacks a portion of them. Among about 86,000 clones listed, around 85% were seen once. This receptor was taken from an adult with an advanced solid tumor such as melanoma, head and neck, liver or kidney cancer. The V and J genes are TRBV27 and TRBJ2-6; D is possibly TRBD1 (6 bases). The sequencing here drew on CD4+ or CD8+ T cells sorted from blood, taken in a trial of the OX40 agonist ivuxolimab. The CDR3 reads CASSSTGNSGANVLTF. The CDR3 DNA follows: TGTGCCAGCAGCTCAACAGGGAACTCTGGGGCCAACGTCCTGACTTTC.